The 14 T cell receptor beta chains given below trace back to one sample, sequenced in a study of T-cell memory formation after mild COVID-19. TCRdb reprocessed the 5' RACE reads via MiXCR and lists one record per CDR3 protein. The table has fewer than 90,000 distinct CDR3 sequences, roughly 13% seen once. The sequencing sample was made of PBMCs or a T cell subset sorted from them (not recorded which). The receptor source for this set is a man aged 18 to 30 who had mild COVID-19 (a few samples of this study predate the infection). Cell type and time point are not known.

There are a few counts of this clonotype. This chain links TRBV5-1 with TRBJ2-7; no clear D gene. The CDR3 runs to 13 residues. The V gene's germline CDR1 is SGHRS and CDR2 YFSETQ. V was cut by 0 bases and J by 4 bases, with 8 bases left in between. This CDR3 is CASSLDNEYEQYF. The CDR3 DNA reads TGCGCCAGCAGCTTGGATAACGAGTACGAGCAGTACTTC.

The gene calls are TRBV6-2 or TRBV6-3 and TRBJ2-1; 11 nucleotides align to TRBD2. The CDR3 is 16 residues long. Germline CDR1 MNHEY, CDR2 SVGEGT. Trimming removed 0 bases from V and 4 bases from J; junction bases left unmatched: 2. The CDR3 loop is CASSYSLAGGYNEQFF. CDR3 in DNA: TGTGCCAGCAGTTACTCGCTAGCGGGGGGTTACAATGAGCAGTTCTTC.

This clonotype was recorded at least ten times. The chain uses TRBV9 and TRBJ2-2, with a possible D match to TRBD2 (5 bases). The CDR3 sequence is 13 residues long. Germline V gene lookup returns CDR1 SGDLS and CDR2 YYNGEE. V was cut by 4 bases and J by 5 bases, with 9 bases left in between. The CDR3 region has the DNA TGTGCCAGCAGCCCCTCGGGGACCGGGGAGCTGTTTTTT. Its protein product is CASSPSGTGELFF.

The chain is built from TRBV7-3 and TRBJ1-1; D is undetermined. Germline CDR1 is SGHTA and CDR2 is FQGTGA. The CDR3 totals 14 residues. The ends were cut back, 4 bases at V and 7 bases at J, with 16 bases in the middle. The CDR3 is CASSSSTWPHEAFF. DNA of the CDR3: TGTGCCAGCAGCTCCTCCACATGGCCGCATGAAGCTTTCTTT.

In this sample, this clonotype turned up a few times. The chain carries TRBV4-1 and TRBJ1-5; D remains ambiguous. Per the germline V gene, CDR1 is MGHRA and CDR2 is YSYEKL. The CDR3 is made up of 15 amino acids. V lost 5 bases to trimming and J lost 0 bases, with 11 bases between them. CDR3 sequence (DNA): TGCGCCAGCAGCGATGGGCTGGGTAGCAATCAGCCCCAGCATTTT. Protein: CASSDGLGSNQPQHF.

The rearrangement uses TRBV4-1 and TRBJ2-7; 7 positions match TRBD1. The CDR3 runs to 15 residues. J was trimmed by 0 bases and V by 1 base; bases with no gene match: 3. The germline gives CDR1 MGHRA, CDR2 YSYEKL. The CDR3 sequence is CASSQVGDSSYEQYV. The CDR3 DNA reads TGCGCCAGCAGCCAAGTCGGGGACAGCTCCTACGAGCAGTACGTC.

The rearrangement links TRBV29-1 to TRBJ1-4; no definite D call. V lost 2 bases, J lost 4 bases, and 11 bases lay in between. From germline, CDR1 is SQVTM and CDR2 ANQGSEA. CDR3 length: 14 amino acids. The CDR3 here is CSVEMAGSNEKLFF. The CDR3 nucleotides read TGCAGCGTTGAAATGGCAGGCAGTAATGAAAAACTGTTTTTT. Variable domain in full (rest from reference TRBV29-1 and TRBJ1-4): SAVISQKPSRDICQRGTSLTIQCQVDSQVTMMFWYRQQPGQSLTLIATANQGSEATYESGFVIDKFPISRPNLTFSTLTVSNMSPEDSSIYLCSVEMAGSNEKLFFGSGTQLSVL.

The chain joins TRBV7-9 to TRBJ2-1, with 8 nucleotides matching TRBD2. The CDR3 consists of 14 residues. Germline CDR1 reads SEHNR; CDR2 reads FQNEAQ (reference sequence). The V and J ends lost 4 bases and 4 bases, in that order; junction bases with no gene match: 3. CDR3 loop: CASSSPSGYNEQFF. For the CDR3, the DNA is TGTGCCAGCAGCTCGCCTAGCGGGTACAATGAGCAGTTCTTC.

This rearrangement joins TRBV4-1 to TRBJ2-5; 9 nucleotides agree with TRBD2. Per germline, CDR1 MGHRA and CDR2 YSYEKL. This CDR3 is built from 16 residues. Losses at the gene ends were 1 base for V and 4 bases for J; bases not matched to a gene: 7. The CDR3 coding sequence is TGCGCCAGCAGCCAAGTTGCGGGGGGGCTGGGAGAGACCCAGTACTTC. It is translated as CASSQVAGGLGETQYF.

The DNA of the CDR3 is TGTGCCAGCAGCCAAGCTGGGCAGAACTATGGCTACACCTTC. Translating it yields CASSQAGQNYGYTF. The chain combines TRBV3-1 with TRBJ1-2; unclear D gene. Trimming stripped 1 base from V and 2 bases from J, with 8 bases between. Germline V gene sequence: CDR1 LGHDT, CDR2 YNNKEL (reference sequence). The CDR3 covers 14 residues.

This clonotype was seen only a few times. The chain recombines TRBV5-1 with TRBJ2-1; TRBD2 matches 7 bases. CDR1 is SGHRS, CDR2 YFSETQ, per germline. The CDR3 spans 18 residues. J lost 6 bases, V lost 7 bases, and 22 bases had no gene match. CDR3 in DNA: TGCGCCAGCGCCCAAGAGCGCCCCCGGGGGGTGACGGTCAATGAGCAGTTCTTC. Residues: CASAQERPRGVTVNEQFF.

V gene TRBV9 combines with J gene TRBJ1-2, with D possibly matching TRBD1 (6 bases). Trimming cost V 1 base and J 7 bases, with 14 bases left between them. CDR1 is SGDLS, CDR2 YYNGEE, per germline. The CDR3 loop spans 14 amino acids. The CDR3 bases are TGTGCCAGCAGCGTAAGTGACAGGCTAAGTGGCTACACCTTC. Translation: CASSVSDRLSGYTF.

This clonotype turned up a few times. The chain recombines TRBV9 with TRBJ2-3; 10 nucleotides match TRBD2. The J segment lost 2 bases and the V segment lost 3 bases, leaving 12 bases of the junction unmatched. The CDR3 runs 18 residues. Germline CDR1 and CDR2: SGDLS and YYNGEE. CDR3 coding DNA: TGTGCCAGCAGCGCCCGAGGTTTAGCGGGGGGCACCACAGATACGCAGTATTTT. This sequence encodes CASSARGLAGGTTDTQYF.

This clonotype has only a few counts. The rearrangement uses TRBV5-1 and TRBJ2-2; TRBD1 is a possible D gene (5 bases). The CDR3 has 15 residues. Trimming took off 0 bases at V and 3 bases at J, with 9 bases between the two ends. The germline V gene has CDR1 SGHRS and CDR2 YFSETQ. Written as DNA, the CDR3 is TGCGCCAGCAGCTTGGTGACAGTCGACACCGGGGAGCTGTTTTTT. Its translation: CASSLVTVDTGELFF.